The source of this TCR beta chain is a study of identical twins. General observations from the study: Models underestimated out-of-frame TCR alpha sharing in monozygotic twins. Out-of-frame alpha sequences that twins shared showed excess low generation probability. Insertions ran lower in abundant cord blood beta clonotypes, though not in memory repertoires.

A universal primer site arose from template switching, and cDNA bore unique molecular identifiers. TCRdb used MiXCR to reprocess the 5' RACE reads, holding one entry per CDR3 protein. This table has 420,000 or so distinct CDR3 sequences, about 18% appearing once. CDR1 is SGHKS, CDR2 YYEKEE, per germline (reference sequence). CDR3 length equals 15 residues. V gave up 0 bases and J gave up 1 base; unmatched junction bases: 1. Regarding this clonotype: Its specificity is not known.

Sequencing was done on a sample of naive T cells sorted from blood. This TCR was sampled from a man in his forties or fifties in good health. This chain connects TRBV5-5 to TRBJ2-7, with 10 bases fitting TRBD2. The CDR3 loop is CASSLELAGSYEQYF. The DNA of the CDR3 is TGTGCCAGCAGCTTGGAACTAGCGGGGTCCTACGAGCAGTACTTC.